This TCR beta chain was sequenced in a study of blood T cell repertoires in COVID-19. Study context: Sources were T cells, B-cell-depleted T cells, or PBMCs; the material itself was cDNA or gDNA.

CDR3 length: 14 residues. Germline CDR1 is SGHRS and CDR2 is YFSETQ. Trimming pared 4 bases from V and 0 bases from J, leaving 10 bases between. Assay: immunoSEQ multiplex PCR; the TCRdb copy retains only in-frame clones and omits some. The table has 80,000 to 95,000 clones, over 70% seen once; the top ten hold approximately 31%. Sequenced sample: peripheral blood. The receptor was isolated from a woman older than 75 with active or convalescent COVID-19. The chain uses TRBV5-1 and TRBJ2-5, with D tentatively TRBD2 (5 bases). The CDR3: CASSRSGNQETQYF. In DNA, the CDR3 is TGCGCCAGCAGCCGAAGCGGAAACCAAGAGACCCAGTACTTC.